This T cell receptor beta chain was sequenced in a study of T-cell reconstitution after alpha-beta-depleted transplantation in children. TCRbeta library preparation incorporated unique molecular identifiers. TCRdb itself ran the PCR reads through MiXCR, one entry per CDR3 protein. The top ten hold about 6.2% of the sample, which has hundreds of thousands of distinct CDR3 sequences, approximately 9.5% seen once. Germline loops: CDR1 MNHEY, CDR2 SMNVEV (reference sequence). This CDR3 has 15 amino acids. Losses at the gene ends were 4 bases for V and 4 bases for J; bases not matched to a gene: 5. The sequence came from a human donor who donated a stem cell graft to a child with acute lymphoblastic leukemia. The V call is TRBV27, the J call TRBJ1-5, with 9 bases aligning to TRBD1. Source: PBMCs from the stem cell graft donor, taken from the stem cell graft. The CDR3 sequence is CASSSGTGWNQPQHF. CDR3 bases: TGTGCCAGCAGTTCAGGGACAGGGTGGAATCAGCCCCAGCATTTT.